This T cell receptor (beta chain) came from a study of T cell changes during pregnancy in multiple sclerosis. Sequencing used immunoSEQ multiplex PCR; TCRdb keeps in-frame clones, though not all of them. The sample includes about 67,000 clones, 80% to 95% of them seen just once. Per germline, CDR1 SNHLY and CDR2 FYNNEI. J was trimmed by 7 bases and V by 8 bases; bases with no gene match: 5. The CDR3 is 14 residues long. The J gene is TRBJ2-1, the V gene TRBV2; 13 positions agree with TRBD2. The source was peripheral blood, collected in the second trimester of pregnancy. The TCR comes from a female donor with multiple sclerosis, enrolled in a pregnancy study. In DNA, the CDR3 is TGTGCCAGCTGGGGACTAGCGGGACCGAATGAGCAGTTCTTC. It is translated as CASWGLAGPNEQFF.